Each of the 20 T cell receptor beta chains below was sequenced from the same sample in a study of blood T cell repertoires in COVID-19. Sequenced by immunoSEQ multiplex PCR; TCRdb stores in-frame clones only, minus some. The data show approximately 200,000 clones, approximately 80% seen once. The source material was peripheral blood. The receptors derive from a woman of 80 years or more with acute or convalescent COVID-19.

The J gene is TRBJ2-2, the V gene TRBV7-9; TRBD1 aligns across 7 bases. The CDR3 covers 14 residues. J gave up 3 bases and V 6 bases, and 4 bases lay outside the gene matches. The germline CDR1 and CDR2 sequences are SEHNR and FQNEAQ (reference sequence). The CDR3 sequence is CASRLGQYTGELFF. CDR3 coding DNA: TGTGCCAGCAGACTGGGACAGTACACCGGGGAGCTGTTTTTT.

The chain joins TRBV21-1 to TRBJ2-7; TRBD2, as called in the table, went unchecked against the DNA. TRBV21-1 is annotated as a pseudogene. This CDR3 has 16 amino acids. This CDR3 is CASSAHMGLAVLGQYF. The CDR3 DNA reads TGTGCCAGCAGCGCCCATATGGGACTAGCGGTTCTAGGGCAGTACTTC.

The J gene is TRBJ2-7, the V gene TRBV5-1, with D perhaps TRBD2 (5 bases). The germline V gene has CDR1 SGHRS and CDR2 YFSETQ. V lost 0 bases and J lost 7, with 17 bases in between. CDR3 length equals 15 residues. This CDR3 reads CASSLVQFVSGEQYF. The CDR3 DNA reads as TGCGCCAGCAGCTTGGTTCAGTTCGTCTCGGGAGAGCAGTACTTC.

The gene calls are TRBV2 and TRBJ1-2; 8 positions match TRBD1. J gave up 3 bases and V 8 bases, and 17 bases lay outside the gene matches. Germline V CDR1 and CDR2: SNHLY, FYNNEI. The CDR3 has 17 residues. The CDR3 here is CASHLRGRGSDDYGYTF. The CDR3 DNA reads as TGTGCCAGCCACCTCAGGGGGCGGGGAAGCGATGACTATGGCTACACCTTC.

The rearrangement uses TRBV24-1 and TRBJ2-1; 14 bases fit TRBD2. The CDR3 loop spans 16 amino acids. Germline V lookup: CDR1 KGHDR, CDR2 SFDVKD. V was pared by 4 bases and J by 9 bases, with 7 bases of the junction left unmatched. This chain's CDR3 is CATSDWGLAGEAEQFF. The CDR3, as DNA: TGTGCCACCAGTGACTGGGGACTAGCGGGAGAGGCTGAGCAGTTCTTC.

The chain is built from TRBV7-2 and TRBJ2-2; 15 bases line up with TRBD2. The CDR3 extends over 19 amino acids. Germline lookup yields CDR1 SGHTA and CDR2 FQGNSA. J lost 4 bases, V lost 0 bases, and 6 bases had no gene match. Written as DNA, the CDR3 is TGTGCCAGCAGCTTAGCCGGACTAGCGGGGGGGCTCGGCACCGGGGAGCTGTTTTTT. Amino acid sequence: CASSLAGLAGGLGTGELFF.

This clone was picked up many times. The chain recombines TRBV14 with TRBJ2-3; a weak D match, TRBD1 (5 bases). The CDR3 has 13 amino acids. Deletions cut 6 bases from V and 1 base from J, with 8 bases between. Germline V gene sequence: CDR1 SGHDN, CDR2 FVKESK. CDR3 coding DNA: TGTGCCAGCAGGGACAAGCGCACAGATACGCAGTATTTT. It encodes CASRDKRTDTQYF.

The CDR3 DNA is TGCGCCAGCAGGGTAGCGGGGGCGAAAGGCTACGAGCAGTACTTC. Its translation: CASRVAGAKGYEQYF. This chain uses TRBV10-2 with TRBJ2-7; 9 bases are shared with TRBD2. J was trimmed by 3 bases and V by 6 bases; bases with no gene match: 9. The CDR3 sequence is 15 residues long. Germline V gene lookup returns CDR1 WSHSY and CDR2 SAAADI.

This sequence joins TRBV30 and TRBJ2-6; 7 nucleotides agree with TRBD1. This CDR3 spans 17 amino acids. V shed 2 bases, J shed 0 bases, and the junction held 7 bases outside the gene matches. Germline CDR1 reads GTSNPN; CDR2 reads SVGIG (reference sequence). The CDR3 is CAWSPFGDSSGANVLTF. CDR3 DNA: TGTGCCTGGAGTCCTTTCGGGGACAGCTCTGGGGCCAACGTCCTGACTTTC. Full variable domain (outside the CDR3, taken from reference TRBV30 and TRBJ2-6): SQTIHQWPATLVQPVGSPLSLECTVEGTSNPNLYWYRQAAGRGLQLLFYSVGIGQISSEVPQNLSASRPQDRQFILSSKKLLLSDSGFYLCAWSPFGDSSGANVLTFGAGSRLTVL.

This clone is a singleton in its sample. The J gene is TRBJ1-4, the V gene TRBV28; 7 bases fit TRBD1. The CDR3 loop spans 15 amino acids. V was clipped by 4 bases and J by 8 bases; unmatched bases: 10. Germline loops: CDR1 MDHEN, CDR2 SYDVKM. The CDR3 sequence: CASSSPTGKDEKLFF. As DNA, the CDR3 is TGTGCCAGCAGTTCACCGACAGGGAAAGACGAAAAACTGTTTTTT.

The chain has TRBV5-1 and TRBJ2-3, with TRBD1 as a possible D gene (6 bases). V was cut by 0 bases and J by 4 bases, with 15 bases left in between. Germline lookup yields CDR1 SGHRS and CDR2 YFSETQ. The CDR3 has 16 residues. The CDR3 DNA reads as TGCGCCAGCAGCTTGGAAGGGGGAAGGTTACCAGATACGCAGTATTTT. It codes for CASSLEGGRLPDTQYF.

This clone showed up just once. V and J are TRBV27 and TRBJ1-2; 8 positions agree with TRBD1. The V and J ends lost 5 bases and 2 bases, in that order; junction bases with no gene match: 7. Germline values: CDR1 MNHEY, CDR2 SMNVEV (reference sequence). CDR3 length: 15 residues. The CDR3 reads CASSTTGGANYGYTF. CDR3 nucleotide sequence: TGTGCCAGCAGTACAACAGGGGGGGCAAACTATGGCTACACCTTC.

The chain employs TRBV5-1 and TRBJ1-4; D is uncertain. The V gene lost 4 bases and the J gene lost 1 base, with 2 bases spanning the gap. CDR3 length: 12 residues. Germline CDR1 is SGHRS and CDR2 is YFSETQ. CDR3 in DNA: TGCGCCAGCAGCCAAACTAATGAAAAACTGTTTTTT. Protein: CASSQTNEKLFF.

This clone has just a few counts. The J gene is TRBJ2-3, the V gene TRBV6-5; D is perhaps TRBD1 (5 bases). This CDR3 has 13 residues. Trimming removed 4 bases at V and 1 base at J, with 6 bases between. CDR1 and CDR2 from the germline V gene are MNHEY and SVGAGI. CDR3 nucleotides: TGTGCCAGCAGTTTCAGGGGCACAGATACGCAGTATTTT. It encodes CASSFRGTDTQYF.

This clone was recorded a few times. The gene calls are TRBV27 and TRBJ2-1; tentative D call: TRBD1 (5 bases). V was pared by 3 bases and J by 7 bases, with 13 bases between. The CDR3 loop spans 14 amino acids. CDR1 and CDR2 from the germline V gene are MNHEY and SMNVEV (reference sequence). The CDR3 sequence: CASSFLDRRNEQFF. CDR3 in DNA: TGTGCCAGCAGTTTCCTAGACAGAAGGAATGAGCAGTTCTTC.

This clone was counted a few times. The chain combines TRBV4-1 with TRBJ2-7, with 7 positions matching TRBD1. With 4 bases clipped from V and 0 bases from J, the junction kept 3 bases outside the gene matches. CDR1 is MGHRA, CDR2 YSYEKL, per germline. The CDR3 covers 14 residues. The CDR3 sequence is CASSPRDSSYEQYF. In DNA, the CDR3 is TGCGCCAGCAGCCCCCGGGACAGCTCCTACGAGCAGTACTTC.

The gene calls are TRBV18 and TRBJ2-7; D remains unclear. V was pared by 1 base and J by 2 bases, with 15 bases between. Germline V CDR1 and CDR2: KGHSH, LQKENI. This CDR3 spans 16 amino acids. In DNA, the CDR3 is TGTGCCAGCTCACCACTAGCACCAAACGGTCCCTACGAGCAGTACTTC. This codes for CASSPLAPNGPYEQYF.

V usage is TRBV28 and J usage is TRBJ1-2; 8 bases agree with TRBD1. Trimming at V came to 4 bases and at J to 5 bases, leaving 9 bases not matched to a gene. Germline CDR1 and CDR2: MDHEN and SYDVKM. The CDR3 extends over 15 amino acids. The CDR3 sequence is CASSSDRVLAYGYTF. The CDR3 DNA follows: TGTGCCAGCAGTTCGGACAGGGTGCTGGCATATGGCTACACCTTC.

The chain carries TRBV2 and TRBJ2-2; 7 bases agree with TRBD1. CDR1 SNHLY and CDR2 FYNNEI come from the germline V gene. The CDR3 contains 14 residues. V was clipped by 7 bases and J by 3 bases; unmatched bases: 5. Here the CDR3 reads CASKRDSDTGELFF. CDR3 nucleotide sequence: TGTGCCAGCAAGAGGGACAGCGACACCGGGGAGCTGTTTTTT.

This sequence joins TRBV18 and TRBJ2-7, with 7 bases identical to TRBD2. The CDR3 consists of 14 residues. J was trimmed by 6 bases and V by 6 bases; bases with no gene match: 11. The germline CDR1 and CDR2 sequences are KGHSH and LQKENI. CDR3 nucleotides: TGTGCCAGCTCCTATGGAGGGGACTACAGCGAGCAGTACTTC. It is translated as CASSYGGDYSEQYF. The entire variable domain, with the rest obtained from reference TRBV18 and TRBJ2-7, is as follows: NAGVMQNPRHLVRRRGQEARLRCSPMKGHSHVYWYRQLPEEGLKFMVYLQKENIIDESGMPKERFSAEFPKEGPSILRIQQVVRGDSAAYFCASSYGGDYSEQYFGPGTRLTVT.